The entry below describes one T cell receptor (beta chain). Its target is not known. The data were taken from a study of monozygotic twins with inflammatory bowel disease. Study results and limitations: Twins with IBD were found to have lower TCRbeta diversity (inverse Simpson) than healthy co-twins.

With the 5' RACE reads reprocessed, TCRdb shows one record per CDR3 protein and no DNA. Its table lists around 450,000 distinct CDR3 sequences. The specimen was blood. This clonotype was sampled from a human donor with ulcerative colitis or Crohn's disease, or a healthy co-twin of an affected twin (not recorded which).

The CDR3 here is CSARGGEGTGELFF. The chain carries TRBV20-1 and TRBJ2-2; without DNA, the TCRdb call of TRBD1 cannot be checked. The CDR3 is made up of 14 amino acids. Germline assignment: CDR1 DFQATT and CDR2 SNEGSKA (reference sequence).